These 7 T cell receptor beta chains were all obtained from the same sample, sequenced in a study of blood T cells in healthy people across ages. A sample-barcoded 5' primer and a J-beta primer mix were used in a second PCR of about 6 to 12 cycles. TCRdb analysed the 5' RACE reads with MiXCR anew, one entry per CDR3 protein. The table includes about 760,000 distinct CDR3 sequences, just under 25% detected once. These records were also assigned to another study, of T cells of mothers and their children.

The source material was blood. All receptors derive from a boy younger than 18 in good health.

The sample holds one count of this clonotype. J is TRBJ2-1 and V is TRBV5-1, with 11 bases matching TRBD2. The germline CDR1 and CDR2 sequences are SGHRS and YFSETQ. Losses at the gene ends were 1 base for V and 5 bases for J; bases not matched to a gene: 5. The CDR3 length is 16 residues. The CDR3 DNA follows: TGCGCCAGCAGCTTGTCTACTAGCGGGAGAAACAATGAGCAGTTCTTC. This sequence encodes CASSLSTSGRNNEQFF.

This sequence joins TRBV7-9 and TRBJ1-2, with 8 positions matching TRBD1. From germline, CDR1 is SEHNR and CDR2 FQNEAQ (reference sequence). The CDR3 sequence is 15 residues long. Germline trimming cut 4 bases from V and 5 bases from J; bases unmatched to any gene: 9. DNA for the CDR3: TGTGCCAGCAGCTCGACAGGGGTCCCTCATTATGGCTACACCTTC. Amino acids: CASSSTGVPHYGYTF.

Only one count was recorded for this clonotype. The J gene is TRBJ1-1, the V gene TRBV12-3 or TRBV12-4; 8 bases match TRBD1. V trimming: 8 bases; J trimming: 5 bases; junction bases outside the gene matches: 4. There are 12 residues in the CDR3. CDR3 protein: CASLQGVTEAFF. DNA for the CDR3: TGTGCCAGCTTACAGGGGGTTACTGAAGCTTTCTTT.

This clonotype was observed a few times. The V call is TRBV12-3 or TRBV12-4, the J call TRBJ2-2; D is uncertain. CDR3 size: 15 residues. V was cut by 3 bases and J by 0 bases, with 8 bases left in between. CDR3 sequence (DNA): TGTGCCAGCAGTTTTTGGCAATCGAACACCGGGGAGCTGTTTTTT. Amino acid sequence: CASSFWQSNTGELFF.

This chain uses TRBV6-1 with TRBJ1-1; D ambiguous. This CDR3 is 13 amino acids long. Deletions cut 1 base from V and 2 bases from J, with 5 bases between. CDR1 and CDR2 (germline): MNHNS, SASEGT. CDR3 nucleotide sequence: TGTGCCAGCAGTGAAGGAGTAAACACTGAAGCTTTCTTT. It translates to CASSEGVNTEAFF.

This clonotype occurred a few times. The J gene is TRBJ1-4, the V gene TRBV21-1. TRBV21-1 is noted as a pseudogene. The CDR3 runs to 16 residues. For the CDR3, the DNA is TGTGCCAGCAGCAAAGTGCCGGGTTGGGCTAATGAAAAACTGTTTTTT. Encoded protein: CASSKVPGWANEKLFF.

The V gene is TRBV7-9, the J gene TRBJ2-7, with D unresolved. The CDR3 runs to 14 residues. V shed 4 bases and J shed 6 bases, with 16 bases lying between them. Germline V gives CDR1 SEHNR, CDR2 FQNEAQ (reference sequence). The CDR3 region has the DNA TGTGCCAGCAGCTCTTCCCACGCGGTCGGCGAGCAGTACTTC. Protein sequence: CASSSSHAVGEQYF.